The subject of this entry is one T cell receptor (beta chain). The target antigen is unknown. The CDR3 is 17 amino acids. The source of the sample is a study of T cell responses to AZD1222 COVID-19 vaccine. Broader study findings: Seropositive at baseline were only six AZD1222 recipients. The donors showed a predominance of white British ancestry and of females, with possible underestimation of clonal diversity. Unmutated variant regions are reportedly the target of nearly half of TCRs that are spike-specific.

This table comes from immunoSEQ multiplex PCR, and its TCRdb copy is limited to in-frame clones, with some not included. This repertoire shows approximately 80,000 clones, around 85% found once; its top ten account for about 12%. The sequenced sample was peripheral blood, obtained 28 days after the second AZD1222 dose. The chain carries TRBV21-1 and TRBJ2-2; TRBD2, the table's D call, lacks a check against the DNA. TRBV21-1 is deemed a pseudogene. The TCR comes from an adult who received the AZD1222 COVID-19 vaccine. CDR3: CASSPQPRGVDTGELFF. The CDR3 coding sequence is TGTGCCAGCAGCCCCCAGCCACGGGGAGTGGACACCGGGGAGCTGTTTTTT.